This record covers a single TCR beta chain. This record belongs to a study of blood T cell repertoires in COVID-19. The V and J ends lost 4 bases and 2 bases, in that order; junction bases with no gene match: 1. This CDR3 spans 13 amino acids. Germline V gene lookup returns CDR1 LGHDT and CDR2 YNNKEL (reference sequence). Profiled with immunoSEQ multiplex PCR; TCRdb holds only in-frame clones, not every one. This table holds 380,000 or so clones, 70% to 90% found once. The sequencing sample was made of peripheral blood. The chain uses TRBV3-1 (or the pseudogene TRBV3-2) and TRBJ2-5, with 7 bases lining up with TRBD2. The receptor comes from a man in his forties with acute or convalescent COVID-19. CDR3 sequence: CASSPLAQETQYF. The CDR3 bases are TGTGCCAGCAGCCCACTAGCGCAAGAGACCCAGTACTTC.